This TCR beta chain was sequenced in a study of blood T cell repertoires in COVID-19. TCRdb's table, derived via immunoSEQ multiplex PCR, lists solely in-frame clones and lacks some. The data show about 320,000 clones, with 75% to 85% seen just once and around 7.8% held by the top ten. Germline lookup yields CDR1 SGHKS and CDR2 YYEKEE (reference sequence). CDR3 length equals 14 residues. V lost 0 bases and J lost 4, with 9 bases in between. This receptor was taken from a human donor in a cohort sampled during active COVID-19. This chain connects TRBV5-5 to TRBJ2-3, with D maybe TRBD2 (6 bases). What was sequenced was peripheral blood. This CDR3 is CASSLDGGADTQYF. The CDR3 DNA sequence: TGTGCCAGCAGCTTGGACGGGGGAGCAGATACGCAGTATTTT. Drawing the rest from reference TRBV5-5 and TRBJ2-3, the complete variable domain is DAGVTQSPTHLIKTRGQQVTLRCSPISGHKSVSWYQQVLGQGPQFIFQYYEKEERGRGNFPDRFSARQFPNYSSELNVNALLLGDSALYLCASSLDGGADTQYFGPGTRLTVL.